This entry concerns a single T cell receptor (beta chain). Its antigen is not known. V was shortened by 0 bases and J by 4 bases, with 12 bases between the two germline ends. Germline V gene data show CDR1 as LNHNV and CDR2 as YYDKDF (reference sequence). This CDR3 region has 16 residues. Profiled with immunoSEQ multiplex PCR; TCRdb holds only in-frame clones, not every one. Counted here are around 20,000 clones, more than 85% occurring once; the ten biggest clones make up around 0.82%. These data originate in a study of graft-versus-host responses after intestinal transplantation. Overall study: Multivisceral, liver-intestinal, or isolated intestinal grafts went to recipients. Study observations and caveats: Among recipient marrow samples, GvH clones were found; some appeared first in ileum or blood. Some patients had graft-donor T cell macrochimerism, and their allografts showed high graft-versus-host to host-versus-graft clonal ratios.

This material consisted of PBMCs, taken 23 days after intestinal transplant. The genes are TRBV15 and TRBJ1-4; D is possibly TRBD1 (5 bases). The TCR comes from a human patient who received an intestinal transplant, so some T cells may come from the graft donor. CDR3 sequence reads: CATSRDGGSLNEKLFF. As DNA, the CDR3 is TGTGCCACCAGCAGAGATGGGGGGTCCCTTAATGAAAAACTGTTTTTT.